This T cell receptor (beta chain) was identified in a study of identical twins. One entry per CDR3 protein, called by TCRdb with MiXCR from the 5' RACE reads. Of roughly 1.6 million distinct CDR3 sequences in the sample, more than 30% were seen once. The CDR3 extends over 14 amino acids. V was pared by 0 bases and J by 11 bases, with 19 bases between. Germline V lookup: CDR1 DFQATT, CDR2 SNEGSKA (reference sequence). Remarks on this clonotype: What it binds is not known.

Study observations and caveats: Out-of-frame alpha sequences common to twins exhibited an excess of low generation probability.

The clonotype comes from a newborn girl in good health. Material for sequencing was cord blood. V and J are TRBV20-1 and TRBJ2-5; tentatively, D is TRBD2 (5 bases). The CDR3 region has the DNA TGCAGTGCTAGAGAGGCCCTAGCTTTTAATGAGCAGTACTTC. Translating it yields CSAREALAFNEQYF.